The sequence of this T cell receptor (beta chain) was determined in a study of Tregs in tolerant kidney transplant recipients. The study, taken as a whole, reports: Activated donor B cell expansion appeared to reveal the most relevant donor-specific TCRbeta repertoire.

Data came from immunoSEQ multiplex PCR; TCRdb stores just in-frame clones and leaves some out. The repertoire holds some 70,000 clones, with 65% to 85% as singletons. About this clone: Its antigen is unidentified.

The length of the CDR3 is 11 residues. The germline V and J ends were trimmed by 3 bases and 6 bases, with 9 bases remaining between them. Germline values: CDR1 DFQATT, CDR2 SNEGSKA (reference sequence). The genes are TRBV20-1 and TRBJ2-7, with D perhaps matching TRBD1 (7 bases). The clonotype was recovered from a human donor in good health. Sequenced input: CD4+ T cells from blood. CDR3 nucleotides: TGCAGTGCTAGTCAGGGGGGCGAGCAGTACTTC. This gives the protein CSASQGGEQYF.